The T cell receptor beta chain described here comes from a study of cytomegalovirus exposure and HLA in healthy donors. Across the whole study: Most donors, less than 85% of a few hundred genotyped, fell in the Caucasian-associated ancestry cluster.

With 6 bases clipped from V and 5 bases from J, the junction kept 4 bases outside the gene matches. Germline V lookup: CDR1 SNHLY, CDR2 FYNNEI. The CDR3 loop spans 15 amino acids. With respect to this clone: What it binds is not known.

Primers for the PCR totalled 60 Vbeta and 13 Jbeta. TCRdb's table, derived via immunoSEQ multiplex PCR, lists solely in-frame clones and lacks some. The sample lists 190,000 or so clones, roughly four fifths occurring once. Points from the study as a whole: Upon later analysis, HLA-associated TCR beta chains proved more clonally expanded than other, equally common chains.

Input material: PBMCs. J is TRBJ2-3 and V is TRBV2; 14 bases match TRBD2. The receptor comes from a man between 45 and 60 years old in good health and CMV-seronegative. CDR3 nucleotide sequence: TGTGCCAGCAGGTCCGGGACTAGCGGGGGAGATACGCAGTATTTT. Amino acids: CASRSGTSGGDTQYF.